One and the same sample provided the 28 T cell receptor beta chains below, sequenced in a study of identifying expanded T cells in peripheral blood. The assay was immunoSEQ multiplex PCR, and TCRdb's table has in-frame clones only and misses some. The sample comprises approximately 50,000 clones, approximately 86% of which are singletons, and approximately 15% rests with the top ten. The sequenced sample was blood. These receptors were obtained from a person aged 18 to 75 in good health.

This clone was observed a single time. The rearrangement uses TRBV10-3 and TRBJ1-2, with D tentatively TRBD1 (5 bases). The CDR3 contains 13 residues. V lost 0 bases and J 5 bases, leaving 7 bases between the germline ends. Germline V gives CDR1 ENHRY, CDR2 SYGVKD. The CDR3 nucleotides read TGTGCCATCAGTGAGTCGACAGCTTATGGCTACACCTTC. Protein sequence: CAISESTAYGYTF.

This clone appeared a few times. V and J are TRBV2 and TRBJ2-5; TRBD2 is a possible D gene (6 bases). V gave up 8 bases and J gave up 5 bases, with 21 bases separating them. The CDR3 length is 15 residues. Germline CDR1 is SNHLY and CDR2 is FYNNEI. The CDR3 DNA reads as TGTGCCAGCCCCTCCGACCGGGGGAGGCGGGAGACCCAGTACTTC. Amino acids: CASPSDRGRRETQYF.

CDR3 nucleotide sequence: TGTGCCAGCAGCTTCATGTCGGTTCGTCAGCCCCAGCATTTT. Encoded protein: CASSFMSVRQPQHF. V and J are TRBV6-1 and TRBJ1-5, with unresolved D. This CDR3 has 14 amino acids. V was clipped by 6 bases and J by 6 bases, with 15 bases between them. Germline lookup yields CDR1 MNHNS and CDR2 SASEGT.

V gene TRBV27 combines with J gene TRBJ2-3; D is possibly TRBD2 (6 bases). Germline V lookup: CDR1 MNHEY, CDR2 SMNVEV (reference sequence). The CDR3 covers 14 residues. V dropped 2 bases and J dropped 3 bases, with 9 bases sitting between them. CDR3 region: CASSLGAGTDTQYF. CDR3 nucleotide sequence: TGTGCCAGCAGTTTAGGCGCGGGGACAGATACGCAGTATTTT.

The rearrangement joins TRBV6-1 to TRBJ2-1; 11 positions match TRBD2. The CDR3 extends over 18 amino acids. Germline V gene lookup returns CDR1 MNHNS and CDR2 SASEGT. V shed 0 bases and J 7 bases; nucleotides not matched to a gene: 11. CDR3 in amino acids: CASSEAHWVAGGANEQFF. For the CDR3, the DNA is TGTGCCAGCAGTGAAGCGCATTGGGTAGCGGGAGGGGCGAATGAGCAGTTCTTC.

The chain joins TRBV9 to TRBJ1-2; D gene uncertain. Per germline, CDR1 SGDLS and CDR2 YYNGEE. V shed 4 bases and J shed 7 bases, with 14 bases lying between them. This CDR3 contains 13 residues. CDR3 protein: CASSPGLRRGYTF. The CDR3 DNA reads TGTGCCAGCAGCCCCGGTTTAAGGCGTGGCTACACCTTC.

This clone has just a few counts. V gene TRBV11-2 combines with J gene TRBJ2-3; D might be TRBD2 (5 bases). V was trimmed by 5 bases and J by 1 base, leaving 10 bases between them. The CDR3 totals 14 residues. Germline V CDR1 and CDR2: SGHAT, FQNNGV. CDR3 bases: TGTGCCAGCAGCCAGAGGGCAGGCACAGATACGCAGTATTTT. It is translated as CASSQRAGTDTQYF.

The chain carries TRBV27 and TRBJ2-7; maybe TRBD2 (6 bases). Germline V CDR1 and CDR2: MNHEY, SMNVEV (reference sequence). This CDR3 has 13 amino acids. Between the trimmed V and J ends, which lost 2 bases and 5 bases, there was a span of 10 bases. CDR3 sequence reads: CASSLNGGDEQYF. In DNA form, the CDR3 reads TGTGCCAGCAGTTTAAATGGAGGGGACGAGCAGTACTTC.

CDR3 protein: CASRPTGANTEAFF. The CDR3 region has the DNA TGTGCCAGCAGACCTACAGGGGCGAACACTGAAGCTTTCTTT. The rearrangement joins TRBV7-9 to TRBJ1-1, with 7 bases fitting TRBD1. The CDR3 length is 14 residues. V trimming: 6 bases; J trimming: 1 base; junction bases outside the gene matches: 5. Germline CDR1 SEHNR, CDR2 FQNEAQ (reference sequence).

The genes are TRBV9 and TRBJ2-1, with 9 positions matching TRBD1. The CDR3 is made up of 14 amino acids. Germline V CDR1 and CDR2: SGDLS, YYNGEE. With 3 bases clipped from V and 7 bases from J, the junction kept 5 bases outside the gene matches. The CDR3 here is CASSAQGARNEQFF. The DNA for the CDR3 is TGTGCCAGCAGCGCACAGGGGGCGCGGAATGAGCAGTTCTTC.

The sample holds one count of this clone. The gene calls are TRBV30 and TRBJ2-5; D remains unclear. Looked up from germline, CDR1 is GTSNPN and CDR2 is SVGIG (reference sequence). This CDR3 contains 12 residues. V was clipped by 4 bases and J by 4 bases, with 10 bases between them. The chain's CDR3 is CAWTPAGETQYF. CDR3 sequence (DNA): TGTGCCTGGACCCCGGCAGGAGAGACCCAGTACTTC.

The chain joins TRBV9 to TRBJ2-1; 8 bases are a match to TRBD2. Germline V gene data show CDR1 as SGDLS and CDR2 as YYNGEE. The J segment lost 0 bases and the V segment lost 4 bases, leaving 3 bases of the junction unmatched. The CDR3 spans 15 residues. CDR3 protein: CASSWTSTSYNEQFF. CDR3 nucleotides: TGTGCCAGCAGCTGGACTAGCACCTCCTACAATGAGCAGTTCTTC.

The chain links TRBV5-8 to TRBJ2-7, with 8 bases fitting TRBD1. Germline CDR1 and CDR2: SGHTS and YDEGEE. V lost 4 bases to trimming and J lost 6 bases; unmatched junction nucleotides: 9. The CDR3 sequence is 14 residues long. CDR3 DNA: TGTGCCAGCAGCCCCGGACAGGGTAGAACCGAGCAGTACTTC. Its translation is CASSPGQGRTEQYF.

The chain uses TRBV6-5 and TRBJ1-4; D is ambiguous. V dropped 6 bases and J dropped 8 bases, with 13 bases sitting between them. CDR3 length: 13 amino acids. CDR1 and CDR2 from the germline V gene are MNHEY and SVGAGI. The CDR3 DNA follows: TGTGCCAGCAGCGGAGGCGCGGGCGAAAAACTGTTTTTT. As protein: CASSGGAGEKLFF.

CDR3 sequence: CATGTSFGTAGKQETQYF. In nucleotides, the CDR3 is TGTGCCACCGGAACATCGTTTGGGACAGCGGGAAAACAAGAGACCCAGTACTTC. This sequence joins TRBV10-3 and TRBJ2-5; D tentatively fits TRBD1 or TRBD2 (7 bases each). Germline CDR1 and CDR2: ENHRY and SYGVKD. This CDR3 comprises 18 residues. V lost 10 bases and J lost 2, with 29 bases in between.

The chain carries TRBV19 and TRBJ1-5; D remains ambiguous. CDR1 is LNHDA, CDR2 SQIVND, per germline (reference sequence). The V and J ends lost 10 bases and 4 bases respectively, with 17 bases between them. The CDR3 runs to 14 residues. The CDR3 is CATNPTRPNQPQHF. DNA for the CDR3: TGTGCCACTAACCCGACGCGACCAAATCAGCCCCAGCATTTT. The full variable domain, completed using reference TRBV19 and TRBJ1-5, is DGGITQSPKYLFRKEGQNVTLSCEQNLNHDAMYWYRQDPGQGLRLIYYSQIVNDFQKGDIAEGYSVSREKKESFPLTVTSAQKNPTAFYLCATNPTRPNQPQHFGDGTRLSIL.

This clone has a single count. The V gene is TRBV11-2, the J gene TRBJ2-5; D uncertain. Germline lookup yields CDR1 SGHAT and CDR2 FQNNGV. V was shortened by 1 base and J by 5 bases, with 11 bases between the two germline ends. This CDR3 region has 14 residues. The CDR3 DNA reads TGTGCCAGCAGCTTAGGCGTACTCGGGGAGACCCAGTACTTC. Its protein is CASSLGVLGETQYF.

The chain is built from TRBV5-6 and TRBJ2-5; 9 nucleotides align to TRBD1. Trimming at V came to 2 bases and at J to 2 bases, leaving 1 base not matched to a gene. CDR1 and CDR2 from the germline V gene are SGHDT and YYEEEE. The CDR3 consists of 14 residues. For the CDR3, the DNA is TGTGCCAGCAGCTTTGGACAGGGGCAAGAGACCCAGTACTTC. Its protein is CASSFGQGQETQYF.

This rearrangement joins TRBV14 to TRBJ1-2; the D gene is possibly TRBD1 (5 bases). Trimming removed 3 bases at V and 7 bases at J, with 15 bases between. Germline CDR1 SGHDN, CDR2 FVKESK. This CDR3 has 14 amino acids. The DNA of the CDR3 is TGTGCCAGCAGCCACTCAGGGTCCAGCGGTGGCTACACCTTC. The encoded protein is CASSHSGSSGGYTF.

Written as DNA, the CDR3 is TGTGCCAGCAGCTCGTATTATGGACAGCAGGTAGCCATGAACACTGAAGCTTTCTTT. Its protein product is CASSSYYGQQVAMNTEAFF. The gene calls are TRBV7-9 and TRBJ1-1, with D tentatively TRBD1 (6 bases). From germline, CDR1 is SEHNR and CDR2 FQNEAQ (reference sequence). V was trimmed by 4 bases and J by 0 bases, leaving 24 bases between them. The CDR3 contains 19 residues.

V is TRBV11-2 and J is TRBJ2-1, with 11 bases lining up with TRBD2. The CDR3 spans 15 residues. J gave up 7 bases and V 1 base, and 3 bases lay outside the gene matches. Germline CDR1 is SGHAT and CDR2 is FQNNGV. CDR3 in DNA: TGTGCCAGCAGCTTAGGGTTAGCGGGGGGGAATGAGCAGTTCTTC. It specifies CASSLGLAGGNEQFF.

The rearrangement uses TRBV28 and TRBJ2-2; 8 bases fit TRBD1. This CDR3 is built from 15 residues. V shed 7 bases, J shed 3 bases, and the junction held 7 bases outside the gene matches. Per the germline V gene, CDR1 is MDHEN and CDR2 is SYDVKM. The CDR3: CASTPDRVDTGELFF. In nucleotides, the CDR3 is TGTGCCAGCACCCCGGACAGGGTTGACACCGGGGAGCTGTTTTTT.

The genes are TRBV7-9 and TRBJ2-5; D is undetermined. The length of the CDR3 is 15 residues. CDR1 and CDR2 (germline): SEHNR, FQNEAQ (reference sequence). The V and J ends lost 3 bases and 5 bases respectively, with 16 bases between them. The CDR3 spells CASSLGPFSRETQYF. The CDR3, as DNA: TGTGCCAGCAGCTTGGGTCCGTTCTCTAGGGAGACCCAGTACTTC.

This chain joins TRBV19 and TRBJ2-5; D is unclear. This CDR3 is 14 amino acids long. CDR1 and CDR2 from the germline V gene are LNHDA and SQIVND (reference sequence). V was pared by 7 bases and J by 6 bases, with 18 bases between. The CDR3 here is CASTVHTTRKTQYF. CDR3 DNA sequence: TGTGCCAGTACGGTACACACCACCCGTAAGACCCAGTACTTC.

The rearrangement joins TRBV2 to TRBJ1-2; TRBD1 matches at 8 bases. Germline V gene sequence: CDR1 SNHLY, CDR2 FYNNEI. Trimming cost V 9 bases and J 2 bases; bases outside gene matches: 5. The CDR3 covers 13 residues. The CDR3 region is CASARTGNYGYTF. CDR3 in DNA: TGTGCCAGTGCCAGGACAGGGAACTATGGCTACACCTTC.

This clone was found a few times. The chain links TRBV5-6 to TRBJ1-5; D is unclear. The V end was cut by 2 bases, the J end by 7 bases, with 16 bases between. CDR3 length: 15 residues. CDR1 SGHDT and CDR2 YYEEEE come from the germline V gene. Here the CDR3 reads CASSFWGARSQPQHF. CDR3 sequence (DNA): TGTGCCAGCAGCTTCTGGGGAGCGAGGAGCCAGCCCCAGCATTTT.

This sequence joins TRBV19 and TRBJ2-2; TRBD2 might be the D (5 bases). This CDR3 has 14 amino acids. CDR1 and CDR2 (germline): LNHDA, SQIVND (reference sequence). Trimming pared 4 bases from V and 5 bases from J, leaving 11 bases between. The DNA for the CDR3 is TGTGCCAGTAGTACCTACCCGGGGACCGGGGAGCTGTTTTTT. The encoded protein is CASSTYPGTGELFF.

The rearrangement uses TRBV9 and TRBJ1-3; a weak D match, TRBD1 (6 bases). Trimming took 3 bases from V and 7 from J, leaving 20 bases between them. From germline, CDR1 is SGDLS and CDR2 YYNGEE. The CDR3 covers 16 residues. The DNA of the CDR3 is TGTGCCAGCAGCGGGCTGACAGGCTCCCTCGGGAACACCATATATTTT. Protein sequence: CASSGLTGSLGNTIYF.